Below, one T cell receptor (beta chain) is given with its context. Its antigen is unidentified. The data are from a study of cytomegalovirus exposure and HLA in healthy donors. Findings and caveats of the study: Data from an earlier analysis indicated that most TCR beta V segments were productive either about 87% or about 30% of the time. Altogether, 164 TCR beta chains were recorded as cytomegalovirus-associated.

PCR used 60 Vbeta primers and 13 Jbeta primers. Measured with immunoSEQ multiplex PCR; TCRdb has only the in-frame clones, and not every one. The sample yields 180,000 or so clones, nearly 80% seen once. Sample: PBMCs. This TCR was sampled from a man aged 50 to 59 in good health and CMV-seropositive.

Here the CDR3 reads CASSLEQGNTIYF. The CDR3 DNA reads TGTGCCAGCAGCTTGGAACAAGGAAACACCATATATTTT. The V call is TRBV5-4, the J call TRBJ1-3, with D hard to call. CDR1 is SGHNT, CDR2 YYREEE, per germline (reference sequence). Deletions cut 0 bases from V and 4 bases from J, with 5 bases between. The length of the CDR3 is 13 residues.